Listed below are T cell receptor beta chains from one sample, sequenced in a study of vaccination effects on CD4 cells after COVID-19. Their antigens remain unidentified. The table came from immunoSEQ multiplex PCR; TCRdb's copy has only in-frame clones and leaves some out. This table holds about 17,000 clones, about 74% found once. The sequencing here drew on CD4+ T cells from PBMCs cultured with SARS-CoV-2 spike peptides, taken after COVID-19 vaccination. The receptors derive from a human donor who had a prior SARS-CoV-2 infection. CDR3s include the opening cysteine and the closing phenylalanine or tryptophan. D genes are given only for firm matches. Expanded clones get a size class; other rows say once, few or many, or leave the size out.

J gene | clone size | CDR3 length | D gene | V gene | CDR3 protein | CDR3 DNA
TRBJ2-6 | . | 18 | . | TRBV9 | CASSVLGQPSSGANVLTF | TGTGCCAGCAGCGTACTTGGACAGCCAAGCTCTGGGGCCAACGTCCTGACTTTC
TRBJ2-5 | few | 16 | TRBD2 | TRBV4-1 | CASSARLAPSQETQYF | TGCGCCAGCAGCGCCCGACTAGCCCCAAGCCAAGAGACCCAGTACTTC
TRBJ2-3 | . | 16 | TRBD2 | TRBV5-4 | CASRQSSGSGVDTQYF | TGTGCCAGCAGACAGTCTAGCGGGAGTGGTGTGGATACGCAGTATTTT
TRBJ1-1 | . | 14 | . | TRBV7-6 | CASSSGAGQTEAFF | TGTGCCAGCAGCTCTGGAGCAGGACAGACCGAAGCTTTCTTT
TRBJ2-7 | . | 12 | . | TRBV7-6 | CASSLGLGEQYF | TGTGCCAGCAGCTTGGGCCTGGGAGAGCAGTACTTC
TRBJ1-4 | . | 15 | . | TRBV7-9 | CASSLGGAVGEKLFF | TGTGCCAGCAGCTTAGGAGGGGCAGTAGGTGAAAAACTGTTTTTT
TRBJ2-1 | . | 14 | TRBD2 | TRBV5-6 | CASSFRASGRWQFF | TGTGCCAGCAGCTTCCGGGCTAGCGGGAGATGGCAGTTCTTC
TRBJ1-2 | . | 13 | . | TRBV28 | CASSFGRDLGYTF | TGTGCCAGCAGTTTCGGTCGCGATCTGGGCTACACCTTC
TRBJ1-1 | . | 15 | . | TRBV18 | CASSPRSQGSGEAFF | TGTGCCAGCTCACCACGGTCCCAGGGGTCGGGTGAAGCTTTCTTT
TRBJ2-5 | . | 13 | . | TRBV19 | CASSIGSGETQYF | TGTGCCAGTAGTATAGGTAGTGGTGAGACCCAGTACTTC
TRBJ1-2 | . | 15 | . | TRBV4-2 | CASSQEIRKLSGYTF | TGTGCCAGCAGCCAAGAAATCAGGAAACTCTCTGGCTACACCTTC
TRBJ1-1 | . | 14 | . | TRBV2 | CASAAGDYSTEAFF | TGTGCCAGTGCCGCAGGGGATTATAGCACTGAAGCTTTCTTT